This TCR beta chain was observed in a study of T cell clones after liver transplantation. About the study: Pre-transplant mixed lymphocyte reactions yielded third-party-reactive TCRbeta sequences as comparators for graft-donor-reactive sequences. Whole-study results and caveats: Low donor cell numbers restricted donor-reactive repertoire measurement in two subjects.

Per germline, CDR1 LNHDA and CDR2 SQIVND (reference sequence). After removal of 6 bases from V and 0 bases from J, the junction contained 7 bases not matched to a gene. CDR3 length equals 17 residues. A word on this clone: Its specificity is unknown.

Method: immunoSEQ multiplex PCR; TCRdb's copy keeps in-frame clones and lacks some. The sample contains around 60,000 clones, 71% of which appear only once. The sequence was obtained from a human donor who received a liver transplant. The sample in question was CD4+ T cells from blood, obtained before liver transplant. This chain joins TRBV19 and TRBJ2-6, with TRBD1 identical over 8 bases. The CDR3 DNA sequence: TGTGCCAGTAGATCCGGGACAGGTCTCTCTGGGGCCAACGTCCTGACTTTC. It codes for CASRSGTGLSGANVLTF.